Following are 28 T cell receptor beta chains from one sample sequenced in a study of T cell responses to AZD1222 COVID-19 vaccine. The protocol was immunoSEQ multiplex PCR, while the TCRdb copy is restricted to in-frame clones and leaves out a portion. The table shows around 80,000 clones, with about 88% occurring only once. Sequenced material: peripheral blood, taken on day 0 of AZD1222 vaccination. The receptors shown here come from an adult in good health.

The CDR3 nucleotides are TGTGCCAGCAGTCTGGGGTTTGGGGAAGAGACCCAGTACTTC. Residues: CASSLGFGEETQYF. The chain recombines TRBV2 with TRBJ2-5; no clear D gene. Germline V gives CDR1 SNHLY, CDR2 FYNNEI. V shed 5 bases and J shed 3 bases, with 13 bases lying between them. The CDR3 contains 14 residues.

CDR3 sequence: CASSLQGAQHQPQHF. The DNA for the CDR3 is TGCGCCAGCAGCTTACAGGGGGCGCAGCACCAGCCCCAGCATTTT. The rearrangement uses TRBV5-1 and TRBJ1-5; TRBD1 aligns across 9 bases. The V gene end was trimmed by 2 bases and the J gene end by 7 bases; junction bases not matched to a gene: 7. Germline loops: CDR1 SGHRS, CDR2 YFSETQ. The CDR3 runs to 15 residues.

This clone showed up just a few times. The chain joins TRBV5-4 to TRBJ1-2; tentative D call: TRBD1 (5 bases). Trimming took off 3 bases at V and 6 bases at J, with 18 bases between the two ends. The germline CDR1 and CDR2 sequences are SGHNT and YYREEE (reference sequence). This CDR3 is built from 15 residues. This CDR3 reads CASSWGLGARDGYTF. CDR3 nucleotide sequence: TGTGCCAGCAGCTGGGGGTTAGGGGCGCGTGATGGCTACACCTTC. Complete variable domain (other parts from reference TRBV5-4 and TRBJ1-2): ETGVTQSPTHLIKTRGQQVTLRCSSQSGHNTVSWYQQALGQGPQFIFQYYREEENGRGNFPPRFSGLQFPNYSSELNVNALELDDSALYLCASSWGLGARDGYTFGSGTRLTVV.

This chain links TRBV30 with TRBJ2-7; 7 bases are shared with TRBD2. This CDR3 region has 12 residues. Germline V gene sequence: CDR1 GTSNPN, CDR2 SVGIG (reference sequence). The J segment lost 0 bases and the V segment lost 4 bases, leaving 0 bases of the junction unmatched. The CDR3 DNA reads TGTGCCTGGACTAGCGGCTCCTACGAGCAGTACTTC. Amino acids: CAWTSGSYEQYF.

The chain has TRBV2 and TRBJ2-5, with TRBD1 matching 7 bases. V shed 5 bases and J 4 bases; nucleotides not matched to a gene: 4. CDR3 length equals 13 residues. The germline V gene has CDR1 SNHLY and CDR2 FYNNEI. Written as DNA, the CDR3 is TGTGCCAGCAGTAAGGGACAGTTAGAGACCCAGTACTTC. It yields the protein CASSKGQLETQYF. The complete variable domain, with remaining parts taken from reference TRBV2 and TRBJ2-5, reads EPEVTQTPSHQVTQMGQEVILRCVPISNHLYFYWYRQILGQKVEFLVSFYNNEISEKSEIFDDQFSVERPDGSNFTLKIRSTKLEDSAMYFCASSKGQLETQYFGPGTRLLVL.

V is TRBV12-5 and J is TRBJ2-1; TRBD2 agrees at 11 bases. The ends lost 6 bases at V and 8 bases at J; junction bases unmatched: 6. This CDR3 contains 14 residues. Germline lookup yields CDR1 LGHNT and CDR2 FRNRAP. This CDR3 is CASGKLAGVYEQFF. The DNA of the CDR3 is TGTGCTAGTGGCAAACTAGCGGGGGTCTATGAGCAGTTCTTC.

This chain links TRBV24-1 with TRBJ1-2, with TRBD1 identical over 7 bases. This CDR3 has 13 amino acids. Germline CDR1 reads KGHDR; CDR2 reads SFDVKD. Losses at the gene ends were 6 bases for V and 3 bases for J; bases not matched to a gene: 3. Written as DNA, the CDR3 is TGTGCCACCAGTCCGACAGGGTACTATGGCTACACCTTC. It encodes CATSPTGYYGYTF.

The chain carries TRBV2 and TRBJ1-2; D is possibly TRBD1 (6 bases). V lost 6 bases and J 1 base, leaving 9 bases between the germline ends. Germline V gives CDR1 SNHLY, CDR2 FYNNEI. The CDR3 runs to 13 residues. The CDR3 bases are TGTGCCAGCAGCGACAGGAGTAACTATGGCTACACCTTC. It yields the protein CASSDRSNYGYTF. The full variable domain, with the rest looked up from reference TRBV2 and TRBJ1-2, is EPEVTQTPSHQVTQMGQEVILRCVPISNHLYFYWYRQILGQKVEFLVSFYNNEISEKSEIFDDQFSVERPDGSNFTLKIRSTKLEDSAMYFCASSDRSNYGYTFGSGTRLTVV.

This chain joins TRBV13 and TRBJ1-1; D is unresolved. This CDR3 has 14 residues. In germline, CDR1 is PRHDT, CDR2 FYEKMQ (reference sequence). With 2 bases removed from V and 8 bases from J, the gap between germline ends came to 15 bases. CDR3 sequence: CASSLSGKSLEAFF. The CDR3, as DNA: TGTGCCAGCAGCTTATCCGGGAAGAGCCTAGAAGCTTTCTTT.

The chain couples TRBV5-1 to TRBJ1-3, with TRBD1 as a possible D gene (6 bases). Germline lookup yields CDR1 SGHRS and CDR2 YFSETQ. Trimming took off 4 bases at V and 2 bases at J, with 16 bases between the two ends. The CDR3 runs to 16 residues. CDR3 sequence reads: CASSPGGVPTGNTIYF. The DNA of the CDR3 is TGCGCCAGCAGCCCGGGGGGCGTGCCGACTGGAAACACCATATATTTT.

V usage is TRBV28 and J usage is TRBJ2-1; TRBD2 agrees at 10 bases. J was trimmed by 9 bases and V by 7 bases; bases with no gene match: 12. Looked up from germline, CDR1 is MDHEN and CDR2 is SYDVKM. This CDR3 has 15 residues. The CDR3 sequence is CASTLLAGVGGEQFF. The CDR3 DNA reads TGTGCCAGCACCCTGCTAGCGGGAGTCGGTGGTGAGCAGTTCTTC.

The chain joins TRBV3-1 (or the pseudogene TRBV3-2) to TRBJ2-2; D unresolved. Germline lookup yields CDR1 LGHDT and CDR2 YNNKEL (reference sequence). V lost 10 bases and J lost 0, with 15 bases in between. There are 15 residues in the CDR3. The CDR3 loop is CATRQETPNTGELFF. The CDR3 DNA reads TGTGCCACCCGGCAGGAAACCCCGAACACCGGGGAGCTGTTTTTT.

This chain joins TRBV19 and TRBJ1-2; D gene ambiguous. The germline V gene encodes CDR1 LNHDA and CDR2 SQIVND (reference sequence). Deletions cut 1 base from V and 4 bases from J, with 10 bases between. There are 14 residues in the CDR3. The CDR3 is CASSIGAATYGYTF. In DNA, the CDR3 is TGTGCCAGTAGTATAGGTGCAGCGACCTATGGCTACACCTTC. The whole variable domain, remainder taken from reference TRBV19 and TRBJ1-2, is DGGITQSPKYLFRKEGQNVTLSCEQNLNHDAMYWYRQDPGQGLRLIYYSQIVNDFQKGDIAEGYSVSREKKESFPLTVTSAQKNPTAFYLCASSIGAATYGYTFGSGTRLTVV.

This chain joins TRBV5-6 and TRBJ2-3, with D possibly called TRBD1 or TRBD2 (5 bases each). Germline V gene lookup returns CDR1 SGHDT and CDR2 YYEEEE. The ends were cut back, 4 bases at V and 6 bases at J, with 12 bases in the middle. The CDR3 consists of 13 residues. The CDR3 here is CASSPGAFDTQYF. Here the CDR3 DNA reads TGTGCCAGCAGCCCCGGGGCGTTTGATACGCAGTATTTT.

The CDR3 nucleotides read TGTGCCAGCAGGGCAGGGGGATACGAGCAGTACTTC. It translates to CASRAGGYEQYF. This chain joins TRBV11-2 and TRBJ2-7; 7 bases are shared with TRBD1. Per germline, CDR1 SGHAT and CDR2 FQNNGV. The CDR3 is 12 residues long. Trimming removed 6 bases from V and 4 bases from J; junction bases left unmatched: 3.

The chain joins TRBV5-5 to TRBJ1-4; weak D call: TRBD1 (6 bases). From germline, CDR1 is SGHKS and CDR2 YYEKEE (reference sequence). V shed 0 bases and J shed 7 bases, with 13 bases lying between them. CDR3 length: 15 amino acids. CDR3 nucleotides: TGTGCCAGCAGCTTGGCCCGGGGGCGTTTTGAAAAACTGTTTTTT. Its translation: CASSLARGRFEKLFF.

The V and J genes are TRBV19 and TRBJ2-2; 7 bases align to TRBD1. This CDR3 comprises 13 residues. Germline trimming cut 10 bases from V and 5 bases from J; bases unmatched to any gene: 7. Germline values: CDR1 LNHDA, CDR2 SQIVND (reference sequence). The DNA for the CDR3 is TGTGCCACTAGGACAGGAGGTACCGGGGAGCTGTTTTTT. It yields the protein CATRTGGTGELFF.

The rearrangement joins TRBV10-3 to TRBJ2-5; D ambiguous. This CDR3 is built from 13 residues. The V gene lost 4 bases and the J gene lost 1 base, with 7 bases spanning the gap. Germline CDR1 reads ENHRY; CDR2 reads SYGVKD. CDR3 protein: CAISVASQETQYF. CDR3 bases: TGTGCCATCAGTGTGGCCTCCCAAGAGACCCAGTACTTC.

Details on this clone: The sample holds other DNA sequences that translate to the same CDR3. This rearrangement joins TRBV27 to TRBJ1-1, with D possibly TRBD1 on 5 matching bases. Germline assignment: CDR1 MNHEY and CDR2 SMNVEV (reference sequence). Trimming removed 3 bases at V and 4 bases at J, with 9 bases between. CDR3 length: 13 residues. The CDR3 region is CASSLRGATEAFF. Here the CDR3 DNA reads TGTGCCAGCAGTTTGCGAGGGGCCACTGAAGCTTTCTTT.

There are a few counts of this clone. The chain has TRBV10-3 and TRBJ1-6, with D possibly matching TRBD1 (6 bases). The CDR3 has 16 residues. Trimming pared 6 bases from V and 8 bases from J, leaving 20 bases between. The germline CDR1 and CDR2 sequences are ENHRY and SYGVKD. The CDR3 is CAIRPTGSINDSPLHF. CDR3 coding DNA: TGTGCCATCAGACCGACAGGCTCTATAAATGATTCACCCCTCCACTTT.

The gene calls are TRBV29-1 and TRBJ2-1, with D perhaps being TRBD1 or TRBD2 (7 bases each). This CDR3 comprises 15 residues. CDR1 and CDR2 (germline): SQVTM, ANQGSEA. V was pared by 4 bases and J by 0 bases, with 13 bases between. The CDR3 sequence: CSVGGGTVSYNEQFF. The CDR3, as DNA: TGCAGCGTTGGGGGGGGGACAGTCTCCTACAATGAGCAGTTCTTC.

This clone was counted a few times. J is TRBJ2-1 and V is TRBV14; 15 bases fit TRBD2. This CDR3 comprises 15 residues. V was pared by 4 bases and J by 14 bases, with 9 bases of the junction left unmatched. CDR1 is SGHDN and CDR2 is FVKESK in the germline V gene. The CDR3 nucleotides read TGTGCCAGCAGCCGATTAGGACTAGCGGGAGGGCCGAAGTTCTTC. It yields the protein CASSRLGLAGGPKFF.

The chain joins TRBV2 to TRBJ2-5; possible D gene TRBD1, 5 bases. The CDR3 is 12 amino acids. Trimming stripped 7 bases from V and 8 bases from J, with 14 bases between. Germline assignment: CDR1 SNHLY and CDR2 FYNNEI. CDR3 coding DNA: TGTGCCAGCACCCTGGGGCTAGACACCCAGTACTTC. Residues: CASTLGLDTQYF.

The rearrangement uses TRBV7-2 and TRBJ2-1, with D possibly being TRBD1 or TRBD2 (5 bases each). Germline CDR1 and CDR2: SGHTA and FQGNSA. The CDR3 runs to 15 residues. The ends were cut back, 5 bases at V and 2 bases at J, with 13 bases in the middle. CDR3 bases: TGTGCCAGCAGCCCATGGCCGGGACCCTACAATGAGCAGTTCTTC. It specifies CASSPWPGPYNEQFF.

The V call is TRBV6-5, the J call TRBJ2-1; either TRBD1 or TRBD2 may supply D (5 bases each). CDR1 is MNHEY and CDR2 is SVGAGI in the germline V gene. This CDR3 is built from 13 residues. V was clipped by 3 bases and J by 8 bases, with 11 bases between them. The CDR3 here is CASSYSRDHEQFF. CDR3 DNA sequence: TGTGCCAGCAGTTATTCAAGGGACCATGAGCAGTTCTTC.

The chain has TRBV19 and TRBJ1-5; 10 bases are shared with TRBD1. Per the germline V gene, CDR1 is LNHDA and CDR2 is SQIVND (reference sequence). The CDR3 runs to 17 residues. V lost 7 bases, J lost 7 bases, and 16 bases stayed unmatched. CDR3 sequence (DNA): TGTGCCAGTACCCAGGGACAGGGGATAGTTCGGAACCAGCCCCAGCATTTT. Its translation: CASTQGQGIVRNQPQHF.

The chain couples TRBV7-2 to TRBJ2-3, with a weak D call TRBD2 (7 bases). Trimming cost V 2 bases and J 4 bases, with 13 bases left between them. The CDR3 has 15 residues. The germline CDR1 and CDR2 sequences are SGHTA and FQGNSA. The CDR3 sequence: CASSLRTGRADTQYF. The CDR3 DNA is TGTGCCAGCAGCTTACGTACAGGGAGGGCAGATACGCAGTATTTT.

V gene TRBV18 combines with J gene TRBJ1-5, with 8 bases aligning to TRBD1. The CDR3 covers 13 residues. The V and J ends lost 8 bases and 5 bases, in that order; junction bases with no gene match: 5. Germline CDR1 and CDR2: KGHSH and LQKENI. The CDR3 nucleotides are TGTGCCAGCACGACAGGGGCGGATCAGCCCCAGCATTTT. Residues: CASTTGADQPQHF.